The 26 T cell receptor beta chains below were found in one sample sequenced in a study of neurological immune-mediated disorders. TCRdb re-derived calls from the 5' RACE reads in MiXCR, one entry per CDR3 protein. In the table there are 65,000 to 75,000 distinct CDR3 sequences, over 5% of which are singletons. The sample consisted of PBMCs. The receptors were sampled from a human donor with multiple sclerosis. The donor label of this sample is uncertain.

This clonotype appeared many times. The J gene is TRBJ1-5, the V gene TRBV10-2; D unclear. V was shortened by 2 bases and J by 0 bases, with 11 bases between the two germline ends. The CDR3 consists of 16 residues. Looked up from germline, CDR1 is WSHSY and CDR2 is SAAADI. For the CDR3, the DNA is TGCGCCAGCAGTGAGGGTACAGCTATTAGCAATCAGCCCCAGCATTTT. Protein sequence: CASSEGTAISNQPQHF.

There are many counts of this clonotype. V gene TRBV7-2 combines with J gene TRBJ1-6; the D gene is possibly TRBD1 (5 bases). With 5 bases removed from V and 7 bases from J, the gap between germline ends came to 9 bases. CDR1 is SGHTA and CDR2 is FQGNSA in the germline V gene. The CDR3 is 13 amino acids. The CDR3 loop reads CASSLRQNSPLHF. CDR3 sequence (DNA): TGTGCCAGCAGCCTCCGACAGAATTCACCCCTCCACTTT. The whole variable domain, filled in from reference TRBV7-2 and TRBJ1-6, reads GAGVSQSPSNKVTEKGKDVELRCDPISGHTALYWYRQSLGQGLEFLIYFQGNSAPDKSGLPSDRFSAERTGGSVSTLTIQRTQQEDSAVYLCASSLRQNSPLHFGNGTRLTVT.

There are many counts of this clonotype. The chain combines TRBV9 with TRBJ2-1; 14 positions agree with TRBD2. The CDR3 runs 16 residues. Germline V CDR1 and CDR2: SGDLS, YYNGEE. V trimming: 3 bases; J trimming: 6 bases; junction bases outside the gene matches: 5. CDR3 loop: CASSALTSGGANEQFF. CDR3 DNA sequence: TGTGCCAGCAGCGCCTTGACTAGCGGGGGGGCCAATGAGCAGTTCTTC.

This clonotype was recorded many times. The chain employs TRBV7-2 and TRBJ2-3; D gene unclear. Germline CDR1 and CDR2: SGHTA and FQGNSA. The CDR3 is 16 residues long. Trimming removed 5 bases at V and 0 bases at J, with 15 bases between. The CDR3 sequence: CASSPWDTSSTDTQYF. As DNA, the CDR3 is TGTGCCAGCAGCCCGTGGGATACTTCAAGCACAGATACGCAGTATTTT.

The chain has TRBV29-1 and TRBJ1-1, with 8 positions matching TRBD1. The CDR3 spans 12 residues. Per the germline V gene, CDR1 is SQVTM and CDR2 is ANQGSEA. Trimming at V came to 6 bases and at J to 6 bases, leaving 6 bases not matched to a gene. In nucleotides, the CDR3 is TGCAGCGTGCTGACAGGGGTCGCTGAAGCTTTCTTT. As protein: CSVLTGVAEAFF.

This clonotype was observed at least ten times. Here the CDR3 reads CASSVNKRYEQYF. For the CDR3, the DNA is TGTGCCAGCAGCGTAAACAAAAGGTACGAGCAGTACTTC. The rearrangement links TRBV9 to TRBJ2-7; D is unclear. In germline, CDR1 is SGDLS, CDR2 YYNGEE. V lost 1 base and J lost 4, with 9 bases in between. The CDR3 is 13 residues long.

This clonotype was counted ten times or more. The chain combines TRBV5-1 with TRBJ2-6; D is possibly TRBD1 or TRBD2 (6 bases each). CDR3 length equals 16 residues. CDR1 and CDR2 from the germline V gene are SGHRS and YFSETQ. Trimming took off 0 bases at V and 10 bases at J, with 17 bases between the two ends. CDR3 sequence reads: CASSLARPGGTNVLTF. The CDR3 nucleotides are TGCGCCAGCAGCTTGGCTCGGCCTGGGGGGACAAACGTCCTGACTTTC.

This clonotype has just a few counts. The chain uses TRBV5-3 and TRBJ1-4; no clear D. TRBV5-3 belongs to the ORF category, with a function that is uncertain. The CDR3 consists of 11 residues. V was cut by 4 bases and J by 9 bases, with 7 bases left in between. CDR3 amino acids: CARSVGKKLFF. The CDR3 nucleotides read TGTGCCAGAAGCGTGGGGAAAAAACTGTTTTTT.

In its sample, this clonotype was seen many times. The genes are TRBV12-3 or TRBV12-4 and TRBJ1-5; tentative D call: TRBD1 (6 bases). The V and J ends lost 4 bases and 4 bases respectively, with 14 bases between them. CDR3 length equals 15 residues. CDR3 sequence: CASSWAGTTNQPQHF. DNA for the CDR3: TGTGCCAGCAGTTGGGCAGGGACAACAAATCAGCCCCAGCATTTT.

The chain links TRBV11-2 to TRBJ1-1; D is perhaps TRBD1 (5 bases). Germline lookup yields CDR1 SGHAT and CDR2 FQNNGV. V gave up 7 bases and J gave up 8 bases, with 20 bases separating them. This CDR3 region has 14 residues. CDR3: CASNFGAGDAEAFF. DNA for the CDR3: TGTGCCAGCAACTTCGGGGCGGGAGATGCGGAAGCTTTCTTT.

This clonotype was seen at least ten times. The rearrangement links TRBV20-1 to TRBJ1-6; D not resolved. Per germline, CDR1 DFQATT and CDR2 SNEGSKA (reference sequence). There are 15 residues in the CDR3. The V end was cut by 0 bases, the J end by 3 bases, with 9 bases between. The CDR3 sequence: CSARDITDYNSPLHF. The CDR3 nucleotides are TGCAGTGCTAGAGATATAACAGACTATAATTCACCCCTCCACTTT.

This clonotype showed up many times. J is TRBJ1-1 and V is TRBV5-6; D remains unclear. Germline CDR1 and CDR2: SGHDT and YYEEEE. The CDR3 contains 13 residues. Trimming stripped 1 base from V and 5 bases from J, with 9 bases between. In nucleotides, the CDR3 is TGTGCCAGCAGCTTGCTCGGGAGGACTGAAGCTTTCTTT. Amino acids: CASSLLGRTEAFF.

This clonotype was observed a few times. The rearrangement uses TRBV20-1 and TRBJ1-2, with 8 bases identical to TRBD1. CDR3 size: 14 residues. The germline V gene encodes CDR1 DFQATT and CDR2 SNEGSKA (reference sequence). The trim removed 0 bases at V and 8 bases at J, leaving 8 bases unmatched. CDR3 amino acids: CSARDQGAERGYTF. The CDR3 DNA follows: TGCAGTGCTAGAGATCAGGGGGCGGAAAGAGGCTACACCTTC.

In its sample, this clonotype was seen many times. This chain joins TRBV20-1 and TRBJ1-6; maybe TRBD1 (6 bases). Germline V gene lookup returns CDR1 DFQATT and CDR2 SNEGSKA (reference sequence). This CDR3 contains 15 residues. V lost 1 base, J lost 3 bases, and 10 bases lay in between. The DNA for the CDR3 is TGCAGTGCTAGAGCCCGGGGGCTCTATAATTCACCCCTCCACTTT. Its translation: CSARARGLYNSPLHF.

This clonotype was observed at least ten times. This chain uses TRBV4-1 with TRBJ2-3; D gene ambiguous. The germline V and J ends were trimmed by 4 bases and 2 bases, with 13 bases remaining between them. The CDR3 is 15 residues long. Germline values: CDR1 MGHRA, CDR2 YSYEKL. CDR3 loop: CASSRRHYYTDTQYF. The DNA for the CDR3 is TGCGCCAGCAGCCGACGACATTACTACACAGATACGCAGTATTTT.

This clonotype was seen ten or more times. The chain couples TRBV6-1 to TRBJ1-1, with no clear D. Germline V gives CDR1 MNHNS, CDR2 SASEGT. Trimming removed 7 bases from V and 0 bases from J, with 9 bases in between. The CDR3 is 13 residues long. CDR3 nucleotides: TGTGCCAGCACAAGTTACCTGAACACTGAAGCTTTCTTT. Amino acids: CASTSYLNTEAFF.

This clonotype was counted ten times or more. The CDR3 sequence is CASSQTRGPSYNEQFF. DNA of the CDR3: TGCGCCAGCAGCCAAACGAGGGGCCCCTCCTACAATGAGCAGTTCTTC. The genes are TRBV4-1 and TRBJ2-1; D possibly matches TRBD1 or TRBD2 (5 bases each). The CDR3 loop spans 16 amino acids. V shed 2 bases and J shed 0 bases, with 11 bases lying between them. Germline CDR1 reads MGHRA; CDR2 reads YSYEKL.

This clonotype was seen ten or more times. The chain recombines TRBV4-1 with TRBJ2-7, with D possibly being TRBD2 (5 bases). V lost 8 bases and J 3 bases, leaving 14 bases between the germline ends. Germline V gene lookup returns CDR1 MGHRA and CDR2 YSYEKL. The CDR3 totals 13 residues. The CDR3 coding sequence is TGCGCCAGCGGCCGAGGACTTAACTACGAGCAGTACTTC. The encoded protein is CASGRGLNYEQYF.

This clonotype showed up many times. The V and J genes are TRBV6-5 and TRBJ2-1; TRBD1 matches at 7 bases. Trimming at V came to 6 bases and at J to 0 bases, leaving 5 bases not matched to a gene. CDR3 length equals 15 residues. Germline V gene sequence: CDR1 MNHEY, CDR2 SVGAGI. CDR3: CASSSTGSSYNEQFF. The CDR3 coding sequence is TGTGCCAGCAGCTCGACAGGGAGCTCCTACAATGAGCAGTTCTTC.

This clonotype was seen a few times. The chain couples TRBV5-1 to TRBJ2-7; tentatively, D is TRBD1 (7 bases). CDR3 length equals 12 residues. CDR1 and CDR2 from the germline V gene are SGHRS and YFSETQ. V gave up 7 bases and J gave up 4 bases, with 12 bases separating them. The CDR3 protein is CASRRGAYEQYF. CDR3 coding DNA: TGCGCCAGCCGCAGGGGGGCATACGAGCAGTACTTC. Filled out from reference TRBV5-1 and TRBJ2-7, the complete variable domain reads KAGVTQTPRYLIKTRGQQVTLSCSPISGHRSVSWYQQTPGQGLQFLFEYFSETQRNKGNFPGRFSGRQFSNSRSEMNVSTLELGDSALYLCASRRGAYEQYFGPGTRLTVT.

This clonotype came up many times. J is TRBJ2-7 and V is TRBV14, with D possibly TRBD2 on 6 matching bases. Looked up from germline, CDR1 is SGHDN and CDR2 is FVKESK. Trimming stripped 0 bases from V and 4 bases from J, with 16 bases between. This CDR3 is built from 16 residues. The CDR3 loop reads CASSQESAGRWYEQYF. As DNA, the CDR3 is TGTGCCAGCAGCCAAGAATCGGCAGGGAGGTGGTACGAGCAGTACTTC. The full variable domain, completed using reference TRBV14 and TRBJ2-7, is EAGVTQFPSHSVIEKGQTVTLRCDPISGHDNLYWYRRVMGKEIKFLLHFVKESKQDESGMPNNRFLAERTGGTYSTLKVQPAELEDSGVYFCASSQESAGRWYEQYFGPGTRLTVT.

This clonotype was recorded many times. This rearrangement joins TRBV5-1 to TRBJ2-7; 7 nucleotides line up with TRBD1. The germline V gene encodes CDR1 SGHRS and CDR2 YFSETQ. CDR3 length equals 14 residues. Unmatched junction bases numbered 2, after V lost 2 bases and J lost 0 bases. The CDR3 bases are TGCGCCAGCAGCTTAACAGGGGACTCCTACGAGCAGTACTTC. The encoded protein is CASSLTGDSYEQYF.

This clonotype has at least ten counts. The genes are TRBV29-1 and TRBJ1-5; tentatively, D is TRBD1 (5 bases). Trimming removed 0 bases from V and 8 bases from J, with 14 bases in between. The CDR3 length is 14 residues. Germline CDR1 is SQVTM and CDR2 is ANQGSEA. In DNA, the CDR3 is TGCAGCGTTGAAGAGCTCAAGGGGATCGAGCCCCAGCATTTT. Its protein is CSVEELKGIEPQHF.

This clonotype was found many times. This chain links TRBV7-8 with TRBJ2-5; TRBD1 or TRBD2 may be the D gene (6 bases each). The CDR3 totals 16 residues. V was clipped by 2 bases and J by 5 bases, with 18 bases between them. CDR1 is SGHVS, CDR2 FQNEAQ, per germline. CDR3 residues: CASSLYIGGQMETQYF. In DNA form, the CDR3 reads TGTGCCAGCAGCTTATATATCGGGGGACAAATGGAGACCCAGTACTTC.

In its sample, this clonotype was seen many times. The chain recombines TRBV6-2 or TRBV6-3 with TRBJ2-3, with TRBD2 matching 9 bases. CDR1 and CDR2 from the germline V gene are MNHEY and SVGEGT. The V segment lost 5 bases and the J segment 2 bases; nucleotides outside the gene matches: 8. This CDR3 is 16 amino acids long. The CDR3 sequence: CASSGGAGGFTDTQYF. The CDR3 DNA sequence: TGTGCCAGCAGTGGCGGAGCGGGGGGCTTCACAGATACGCAGTATTTT.

This clonotype occurred many times. The genes are TRBV15 and TRBJ2-3; D is uncertain. CDR1 is LNHNV, CDR2 YYDKDF, per germline (reference sequence). The CDR3 sequence is 18 residues long. With 0 bases removed from V and 1 base from J, the gap between germline ends came to 17 bases. The CDR3 DNA reads as TGTGCCACCAGCAGAGATCTTCAGACGTCTTTAGGCACAGATACGCAGTATTTT. This sequence encodes CATSRDLQTSLGTDTQYF.